This T cell receptor beta chain was obtained from a study of blood T cell repertoires in COVID-19. Original processing methods: Quantification of nucleated cells was approximated via reference gene primer amplification. Only in-frame clones appear in the TCRdb table, and some are missing; sequencing was by immunoSEQ multiplex PCR. That table is the source of V, J and clone size, and D and trimming were worked out from the DNA. Of about 440,000 clones in the sample, about 90% were seen once. Researchers sorted participants into cohorts using their self-reported clinical history. Two negative PCRs, clearance, or symptom resolution characterized the recovered Cohort 3 donors. Trimming removed 8 bases from V and 7 bases from J; junction bases left unmatched: 5. The CDR3 is made up of 13 amino acids. Germline V gene data show CDR1 as MDHEN and CDR2 as SYDVKM.

This TCR was sampled from a man aged 18 to 29 who had recovered from COVID-19. The gene calls are TRBV28 and TRBJ1-4; TRBD1 aligns across 9 bases. Sequences were obtained from PBMCs or T cells enriched from blood (not recorded which). The CDR3, as DNA: TGTGCCAGCTACCGACAGGGGGTTGAAAAACTGTTTTTT. Its translation is CASYRQGVEKLFF. The full variable domain, its missing parts supplied by reference TRBV28 and TRBJ1-4, is DVKVTQSSRYLVKRTGEKVFLECVQDMDHENMFWYRQDPGLGLRLIYFSYDVKMKEKGDIPEGYSVSREKKERFSLILESASTNQTSMYLCASYRQGVEKLFFGSGTQLSVL.